This T cell receptor (beta chain) stems from a study of cytomegalovirus exposure and HLA in healthy donors. Vbeta (60) and Jbeta (13) primers were used in the PCR. The method was immunoSEQ multiplex PCR; TCRdb's version includes in-frame clones alone and lacks a portion of them. The sample has under 130,000 clones; roughly 13% are singletons. V lost 6 bases, J lost 0 bases, and 7 bases lay in between. Germline V gene lookup returns CDR1 SGHAT and CDR2 FQNNGV. This CDR3 region has 13 residues. The genes are TRBV11-2 and TRBJ2-3; D is undetermined. The TCR originated in a middle-aged man in good health and CMV-seropositive. The sample taken for sequencing was PBMCs. The CDR3 protein is CASRLHSTDTQYF. Here the CDR3 DNA reads TGTGCCAGCAGACTACATAGCACAGATACGCAGTATTTT.